This T cell receptor beta chain was sequenced in a study of shared clonotypes between healthy human individuals. Clones were sequenced by immunoSEQ multiplex PCR, and TCRdb holds only the in-frame ones, with some missing. The sample carries about 2.4 million clones, more than 90% recorded once. Germline V CDR1 and CDR2: MNHEY, SMNVEV (reference sequence). Unmatched junction bases numbered 9, after V lost 5 bases and J lost 0 bases. This CDR3 spans 17 amino acids. The clonotype was recovered from a man younger than 35 in good health. The sample comprised naive CD4+ T cells sorted from blood. Subset noted: CD45RA+ positively selected. The chain carries TRBV27 and TRBJ2-5; 10 bases fit TRBD2. The CDR3 sequence: CASSASGAGGNQETQYF. The CDR3 nucleotides are TGTGCCAGCAGTGCCAGTGGAGCGGGGGGGAACCAAGAGACCCAGTACTTC.